This T cell receptor beta chain was sequenced during a study of CD8+ T cells in alopecia areata. Noted treatment: oral pan-JAK inhibitor, 5-10 mg twice daily. In each case, RNA was isolated and then reverse transcribed into cDNA as the sequencing template. Clones were read by immunoSEQ multiplex PCR, and TCRdb kept only the in-frame ones, dropping some. The sample consists of over 35,000 clones, over 85% of them appearing once. Losses at the gene ends were 0 bases for V and 6 bases for J; bases not matched to a gene: 11. This CDR3 has 16 residues. CDR1 is SGHRS and CDR2 is YFSETQ in the germline V gene.

The sample was CD8+ T cells sorted from blood, taken at week 24, from a patient treated with tofacitinib. The chain has TRBV5-1 and TRBJ1-2; 7 bases line up with TRBD1. The sequence came from a human donor with alopecia areata. In DNA form, the CDR3 reads TGCGCCAGCAGCTTGGAGGGGGCGCCAGGGAATCATGGCTACACCTTC. Translation: CASSLEGAPGNHGYTF.